These 10 T cell receptor beta chains originate from one sample sequenced in a study of blood T cell repertoires in COVID-19. The protocol was immunoSEQ multiplex PCR, while the TCRdb copy is restricted to in-frame clones and leaves out a portion. The sample has hundreds of thousands of clones; about nine tenths are singletons. Sequencing input: peripheral blood. The receptors come from a woman aged 25 to 39 with active or convalescent COVID-19.

This sequence joins TRBV19 and TRBJ1-2; D not resolved. The ends were cut back, 10 bases at V and 2 bases at J, with 17 bases in the middle. The CDR3 sequence is 14 residues long. CDR1 is LNHDA and CDR2 is SQIVND in the germline V gene (reference sequence). CDR3 in DNA: TGTGCCACTTTCACCCAAAGTAGAAACTATGGCTACACCTTC. Translated: CATFTQSRNYGYTF.

The V gene is TRBV6-1, the J gene TRBJ1-5; possible D gene TRBD1, 6 bases. The germline CDR1 and CDR2 sequences are MNHNS and SASEGT. V shed 3 bases and J shed 1 base, with 13 bases lying between them. This CDR3 is built from 16 residues. In DNA form, the CDR3 reads TGTGCCAGCAGTGATTTCTGGGACACCAGCAATCAGCCCCAGCATTTT. Amino acid sequence: CASSDFWDTSNQPQHF.

The rearrangement joins TRBV5-1 to TRBJ1-6; tentative D call: TRBD1 (6 bases). Trimming shortened V by 4 bases and J by 5 bases, and 10 bases separated the two germline ends. CDR1 SGHRS and CDR2 YFSETQ come from the germline V gene. CDR3 length: 14 amino acids. The chain's CDR3 is CASSRDINNSPLHF. CDR3 bases: TGCGCCAGCAGCCGGGACATAAATAATTCACCCCTCCACTTT.

The chain employs TRBV30 and TRBJ2-1; 8 nucleotides align to TRBD2. The CDR3 is made up of 15 amino acids. With 0 bases clipped from V and 8 bases from J, the junction kept 9 bases outside the gene matches. Germline CDR1 reads GTSNPN; CDR2 reads SVGIG (reference sequence). The CDR3 sequence: CAWSVPPLAGHEQFF. The DNA for the CDR3 is TGTGCCTGGAGTGTACCCCCCTTAGCGGGACATGAGCAGTTCTTC.

The gene calls are TRBV4-1 and TRBJ1-5; D ambiguous. Germline values: CDR1 MGHRA, CDR2 YSYEKL. CDR3 length equals 13 residues. V shed 0 bases and J shed 9 bases, with 9 bases lying between them. CDR3 in amino acids: CASSQDRGWPQHF. In nucleotides, the CDR3 is TGCGCCAGCAGCCAAGATCGGGGATGGCCCCAGCATTTT.

The chain links TRBV19 to TRBJ1-1; D is unresolved. This CDR3 comprises 14 residues. Germline lookup yields CDR1 LNHDA and CDR2 SQIVND (reference sequence). The V end lost 3 bases, the J end lost 3 bases, and 11 bases lay between the germline ends. CDR3 DNA: TGTGCCAGTAGTATTGGTTGGGCCGACACTGAAGCTTTCTTT. Translating it yields CASSIGWADTEAFF. Looking up the rest from reference TRBV19 and TRBJ1-1 gives the full variable domain: DGGITQSPKYLFRKEGQNVTLSCEQNLNHDAMYWYRQDPGQGLRLIYYSQIVNDFQKGDIAEGYSVSREKKESFPLTVTSAQKNPTAFYLCASSIGWADTEAFFGQGTRLTVV.

The gene calls are TRBV27 and TRBJ1-1; 8 positions agree with TRBD1. This CDR3 has 17 amino acids. Germline V gene lookup returns CDR1 MNHEY and CDR2 SMNVEV (reference sequence). The V and J ends lost 6 bases and 1 base, in that order; junction bases with no gene match: 13. CDR3 amino acids: CASSLSPPGTGNTEAFF. The CDR3 bases are TGTGCCAGCAGCCTATCTCCCCCCGGGACAGGGAACACTGAAGCTTTCTTT.

The chain couples TRBV27 to TRBJ2-1, with 7 positions matching TRBD1. The CDR3 extends over 16 amino acids. Germline V gene sequence: CDR1 MNHEY, CDR2 SMNVEV (reference sequence). Trimming cost V 6 bases and J 2 bases; bases outside gene matches: 10. CDR3 amino acids: CASRPGQILPYNEQFF. In nucleotides, the CDR3 is TGTGCCAGCAGGCCGGGACAGATCCTACCCTACAATGAGCAGTTCTTC.

The chain carries TRBV20-1 and TRBJ2-3, with D tentatively TRBD2 (6 bases). The CDR3 totals 11 residues. Trimming took 7 bases from V and 6 from J, leaving 11 bases between them. CDR1 and CDR2 (germline): DFQATT, SNEGSKA (reference sequence). For the CDR3, the DNA is TGCAGTGTCCAGAGCGGGGATACGCAGTATTTT. It yields the protein CSVQSGDTQYF.

The chain carries TRBV2 and TRBJ2-3, with 7 bases lining up with TRBD1. The CDR3 covers 15 residues. V lost 7 bases to trimming and J lost 0 bases; unmatched junction nucleotides: 7. Per the germline V gene, CDR1 is SNHLY and CDR2 is FYNNEI. The CDR3 reads CASTKQGTSTDTQYF. CDR3 nucleotides: TGTGCCAGCACCAAACAGGGGACAAGCACAGATACGCAGTATTTT.